Sequencing of this TCR beta chain was carried out in a study of T cell repertoires in cytomegalovirus infection. Study-level information: CMV infection and matching HLA type were both indicated by public TCR beta signatures. Study conclusions and caveats: HLA-C-restricted, CMV-specific TCR beta clonotypes were dominant ex vivo. Public TCR beta family frequency separated CMV-and-HLA carriers, including in an independent cohort.

Via MiXCR, TCRdb re-called the reads, giving one row per CDR3 protein. The repertoire holds roughly 240,000 distinct CDR3 sequences, with around 6.2% as singletons. This CDR3 contains 13 residues. The ends were cut back, 2 bases at V and 3 bases at J, with 8 bases in the middle. In germline, CDR1 is MNHGY, CDR2 SAAAGT. Worth noting for this clonotype: The target antigen is unknown.

The chain links TRBV6-8 to TRBJ2-7, with D tentatively TRBD1 or TRBD2 (5 bases each). The TCR originated in a human donor in good health (CMV status not recorded). Some clones in this sample may be carry-over from other donors' samples. Sequenced material: PBMCs. Here the CDR3 reads CASSYRDGYEQYF. CDR3 bases: TGTGCCAGCAGTTACAGGGACGGCTACGAGCAGTACTTC.